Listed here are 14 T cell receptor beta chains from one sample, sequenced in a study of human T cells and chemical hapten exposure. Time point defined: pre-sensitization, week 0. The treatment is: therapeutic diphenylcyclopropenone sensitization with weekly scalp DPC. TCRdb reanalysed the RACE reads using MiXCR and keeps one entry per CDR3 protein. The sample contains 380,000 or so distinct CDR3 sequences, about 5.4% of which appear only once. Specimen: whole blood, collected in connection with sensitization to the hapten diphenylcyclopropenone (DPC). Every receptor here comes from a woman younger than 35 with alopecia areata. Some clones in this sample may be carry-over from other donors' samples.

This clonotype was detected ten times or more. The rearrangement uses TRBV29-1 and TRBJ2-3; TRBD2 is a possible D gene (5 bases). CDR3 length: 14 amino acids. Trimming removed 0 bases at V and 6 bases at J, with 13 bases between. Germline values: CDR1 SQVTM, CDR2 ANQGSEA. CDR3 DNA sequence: TGCAGCGTTGAAGATCGGACTCTACGGGATACGCAGTATTTT. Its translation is CSVEDRTLRDTQYF.

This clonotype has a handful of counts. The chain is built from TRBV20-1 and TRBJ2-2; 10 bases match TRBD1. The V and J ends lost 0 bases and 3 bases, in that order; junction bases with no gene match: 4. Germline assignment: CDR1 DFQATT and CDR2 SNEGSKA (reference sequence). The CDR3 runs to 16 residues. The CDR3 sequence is CSARDRDRGDTGELFF. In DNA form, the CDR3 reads TGCAGTGCTAGAGATCGGGACAGGGGAGACACCGGGGAGCTGTTTTTT.

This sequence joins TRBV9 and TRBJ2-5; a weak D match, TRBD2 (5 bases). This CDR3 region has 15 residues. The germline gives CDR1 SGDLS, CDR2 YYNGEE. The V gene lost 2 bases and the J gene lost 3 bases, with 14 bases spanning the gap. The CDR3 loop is CASSVAPGIKETQYF. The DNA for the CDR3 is TGTGCCAGCAGCGTGGCGCCGGGAATTAAAGAGACCCAGTACTTC.

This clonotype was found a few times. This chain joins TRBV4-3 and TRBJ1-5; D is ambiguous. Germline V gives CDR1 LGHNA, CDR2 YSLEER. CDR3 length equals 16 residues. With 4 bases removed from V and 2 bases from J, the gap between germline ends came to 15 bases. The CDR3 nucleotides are TGCGCCAGCAGCCCTCAAAGGGCAGCACGCAATCAGCCCCAGCATTTT. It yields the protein CASSPQRAARNQPQHF.

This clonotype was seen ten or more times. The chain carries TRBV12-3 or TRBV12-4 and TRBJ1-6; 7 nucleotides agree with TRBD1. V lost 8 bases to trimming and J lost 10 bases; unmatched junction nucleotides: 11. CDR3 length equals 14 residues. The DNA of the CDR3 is TGTGCCAGCCGGCCAGGGGGGGCGGGGTCACCCCTCCACTTT. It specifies CASRPGGAGSPLHF.

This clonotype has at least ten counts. CDR3 DNA sequence: TGTGCCAGCAGGCGGGGACAGACTGGCTACACCTTC. Translating gives CASRRGQTGYTF. V is TRBV6-5 and J is TRBJ1-2; 7 nucleotides line up with TRBD1. Looked up from germline, CDR1 is MNHEY and CDR2 is SVGAGI. Unmatched junction bases numbered 5, after V lost 6 bases and J lost 7 bases. The CDR3 covers 12 residues.

In nucleotides, the CDR3 is TGTGCCAGCTCACCTGGATCGGGACAGGGGTTCGCTGAAGCTTTCTTT. Translating it yields CASSPGSGQGFAEAFF. V usage is TRBV18 and J usage is TRBJ1-1, with TRBD1 matching over 10 bases. V shed 3 bases, J shed 6 bases, and the junction held 10 bases outside the gene matches. This CDR3 region has 16 residues. Germline CDR1 reads KGHSH; CDR2 reads LQKENI.

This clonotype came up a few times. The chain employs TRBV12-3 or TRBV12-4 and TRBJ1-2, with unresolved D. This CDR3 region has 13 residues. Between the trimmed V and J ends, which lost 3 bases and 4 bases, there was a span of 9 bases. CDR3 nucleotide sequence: TGTGCCAGCAGTTTCGGCAGACGCTATGGCTACACCTTC. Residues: CASSFGRRYGYTF.

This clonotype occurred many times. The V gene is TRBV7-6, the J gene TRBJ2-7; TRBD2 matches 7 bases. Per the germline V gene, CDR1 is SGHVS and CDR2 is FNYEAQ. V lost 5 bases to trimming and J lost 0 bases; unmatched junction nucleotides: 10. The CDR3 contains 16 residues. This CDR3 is CASSPLSGTNSYEQYF. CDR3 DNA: TGTGCCAGCAGCCCCCTCTCCGGGACTAACTCCTACGAGCAGTACTTC.

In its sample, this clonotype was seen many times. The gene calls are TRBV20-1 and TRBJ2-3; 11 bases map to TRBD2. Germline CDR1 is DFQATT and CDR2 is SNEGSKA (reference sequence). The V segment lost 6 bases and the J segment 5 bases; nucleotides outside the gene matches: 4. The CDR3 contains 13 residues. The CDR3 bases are TGCAGTGCCACTAGCGGGGGAAGAGATACGCAGTATTTT. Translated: CSATSGGRDTQYF.

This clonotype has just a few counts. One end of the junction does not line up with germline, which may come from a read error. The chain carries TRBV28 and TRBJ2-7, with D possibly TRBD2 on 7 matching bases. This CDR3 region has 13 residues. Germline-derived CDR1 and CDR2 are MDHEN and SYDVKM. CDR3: CASSLFGGAAEVF. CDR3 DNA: TGTGCCAGCAGTTTATTTGGGGGGGCAGCCGAAGTATTC.

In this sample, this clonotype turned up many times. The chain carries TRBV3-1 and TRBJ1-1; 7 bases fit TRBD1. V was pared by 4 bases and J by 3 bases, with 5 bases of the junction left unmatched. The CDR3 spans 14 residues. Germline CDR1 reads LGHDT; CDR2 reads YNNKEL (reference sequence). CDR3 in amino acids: CASSLGTAYTEAFF. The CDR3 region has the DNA TGTGCCAGCAGCCTGGGGACAGCTTACACTGAAGCTTTCTTT.

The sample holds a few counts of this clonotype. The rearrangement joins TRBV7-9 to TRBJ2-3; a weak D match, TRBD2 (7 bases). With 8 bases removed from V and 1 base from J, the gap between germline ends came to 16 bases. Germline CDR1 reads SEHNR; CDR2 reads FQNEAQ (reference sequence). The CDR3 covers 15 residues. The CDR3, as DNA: TGTGCCAGCTCCATAGGGGGGGCCGGCACAGATACGCAGTATTTT. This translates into CASSIGGAGTDTQYF.

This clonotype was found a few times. The DNA for the CDR3 is TGCAGTGTTCCCCGGGACAGGGATACTGAAGCTTTCTTT. It encodes CSVPRDRDTEAFF. This rearrangement joins TRBV20-1 to TRBJ1-1; 9 bases agree with TRBD1. Trimming cost V 7 bases and J 5 bases; bases outside gene matches: 8. Germline CDR1 reads DFQATT; CDR2 reads SNEGSKA (reference sequence). CDR3 length equals 13 residues.